This T cell receptor (beta chain) is drawn from a study of blood T cell repertoires in COVID-19. Those enrolled, adults aged about 18 to 89 years, came from 20 to 25 US areas. Germline CDR1 and CDR2: SGHRS and YFSETQ. The CDR3 is made up of 17 amino acids. The ends lost 3 bases at V and 10 bases at J; junction bases unmatched: 17. This table comes from immunoSEQ multiplex PCR, and its TCRdb copy is limited to in-frame clones, with some not included. This sample has about 48,000 clones, with around 83% found just once. The receptor was derived from a woman between 45 and 60 years old who had recovered from COVID-19. Material for sequencing was PBMCs or T cells enriched from blood (not recorded which). This sequence joins TRBV5-1 and TRBJ2-1; 9 nucleotides line up with TRBD2. CDR3 amino acids: CASSSRGVAGVFGEQFF. The CDR3 DNA is TGCGCCAGCAGCTCCCGAGGGGTAGCGGGAGTTTTTGGAGAGCAGTTCTTC.